This entry concerns a single T cell receptor (beta chain). Its antigen is currently unknown. Trimming took off 4 bases at V and 2 bases at J, with 16 bases between the two ends. Germline V gives CDR1 SGHRS, CDR2 YFSETQ. The CDR3 has 15 residues. This record comes from a study of shared clonotypes between healthy human individuals. Notes on the study in general: Generally, naive subsets (rather than memory subsets) showed larger estimated richness. Generation probability values for non-shared clonotypes were lower than those for clonotypes shared by all four donors.

Per sorted-subset replicate PCR, input was around 220 ng DNA, representing around 28,000 T cell genomes. Assay: immunoSEQ multiplex PCR; the TCRdb copy retains only in-frame clones and omits some. The table shows approximately 620,000 clones, with about 96% occurring only once. Sequenced input: naive CD4+ T cells sorted from blood. Subset indicated: CD45RA+ positively selected. The chain joins TRBV5-1 to TRBJ2-7; TRBD2 is a possible D gene (6 bases). This TCR was sampled from a woman aged 25 to 39 in good health. The CDR3 DNA is TGCGCCAGCAGCCCCGGGACTCCGAACCCCTACGAGCAGTACTTC. This translates into CASSPGTPNPYEQYF.